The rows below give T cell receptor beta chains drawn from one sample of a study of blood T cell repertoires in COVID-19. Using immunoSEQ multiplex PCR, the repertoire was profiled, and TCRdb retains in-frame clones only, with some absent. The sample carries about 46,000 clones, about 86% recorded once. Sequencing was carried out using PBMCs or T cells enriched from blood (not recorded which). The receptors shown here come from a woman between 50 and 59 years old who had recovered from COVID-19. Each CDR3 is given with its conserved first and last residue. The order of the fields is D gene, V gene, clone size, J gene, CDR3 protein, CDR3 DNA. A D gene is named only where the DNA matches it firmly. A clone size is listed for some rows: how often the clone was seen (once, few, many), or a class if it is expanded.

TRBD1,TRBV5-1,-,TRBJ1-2,CASSLAGQGEAYTF,TGCGCCAGCAGCTTGGCAGGACAGGGGGAAGCCTACACCTTC
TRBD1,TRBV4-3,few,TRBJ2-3,CASSRSTGGWGDTQYF,TGCGCCAGCAGCCGTAGCACAGGGGGCTGGGGAGATACGCAGTATTTT
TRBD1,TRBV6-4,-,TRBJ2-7,CASRRRMGTGVEQYF,TGTGCCAGCAGGAGACGCATGGGGACAGGGGTCGAGCAGTACTTC
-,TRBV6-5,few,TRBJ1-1,CASSPREGETEAFF,TGTGCCAGCAGTCCGCGGGAGGGCGAGACTGAAGCTTTCTTT
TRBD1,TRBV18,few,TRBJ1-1,CASSPTGTSEAFF,TGTGCCAGCTCGCCGACAGGGACCAGTGAAGCTTTCTTT
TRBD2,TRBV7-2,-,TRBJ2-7,CASSLGGGSSYEQYF,TGTGCCAGCAGCTTGGGCGGGGGTAGCTCCTACGAGCAGTACTTC
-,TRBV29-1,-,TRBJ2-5,CSAGTVKETQYF,TGCAGCGCCGGGACTGTGAAAGAGACCCAGTACTTC
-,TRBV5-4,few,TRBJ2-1,CASSLVAGSNNEQFF,TGTGCCAGCAGCTTGGTGGCAGGAAGTAACAATGAGCAGTTCTTC
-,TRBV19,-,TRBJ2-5,CASGTQGVGTQYF,TGTGCCAGTGGGACTCAGGGGGTTGGGACCCAGTACTTC
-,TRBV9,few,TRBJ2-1,CASSVTTRQFF,TGTGCCAGCAGCGTAACAACCCGCCAGTTCTTC
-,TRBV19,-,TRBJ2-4,CASSIAGWGDGGKNIQYF,TGTGCCAGTAGTATAGCGGGCTGGGGGGATGGGGGCAAAAACATTCAGTACTTC
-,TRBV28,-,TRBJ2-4,CASSLGGPVEIQYF,TGTGCCAGCAGTTTAGGGGGCCCCGTGGAGATTCAGTACTTC
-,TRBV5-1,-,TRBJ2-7,CASSLVPAVTNYEQYF,TGCGCCAGCAGCTTGGTTCCAGCGGTAACCAACTACGAGCAGTACTTC
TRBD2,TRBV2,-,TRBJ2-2,CASSPTGTSGRVEYSGELFF,TGTGCCAGCAGTCCGACCGGGACTAGCGGGCGGGTGGAGTACTCCGGGGAGCTGTTTTTT
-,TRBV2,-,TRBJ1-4,CASWEDSTNEKLFF,TGTGCCAGCTGGGAGGACTCGACTAATGAAAAACTGTTTTTT
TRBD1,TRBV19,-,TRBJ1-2,CASKRQGGYGYTF,TGTGCCAGCAAGAGACAGGGTGGCTATGGCTACACCTTC
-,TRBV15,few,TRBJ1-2,CATSRAGKSNYGYTF,TGTGCCACCAGCAGAGCAGGGAAGTCGAACTATGGCTACACCTTC
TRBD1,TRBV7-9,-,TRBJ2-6,CASSVTGSGANVLTF,TGTGCCAGCAGTGTGACAGGGTCTGGGGCCAACGTCCTGACTTTC
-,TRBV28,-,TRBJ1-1,CASSLGGYWNTEAFF,TGTGCCAGCAGTTTAGGAGGGTATTGGAACACTGAAGCTTTCTTT
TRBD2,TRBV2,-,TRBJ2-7,CASSVEAGGPYEQYF,TGTGCCAGCAGTGTAGAGGCGGGAGGGCCCTACGAGCAGTACTTC
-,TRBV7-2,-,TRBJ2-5,CASSFQGFGETQYF,TGTGCCAGCAGCTTCCAGGGTTTTGGGGAGACCCAGTACTTC
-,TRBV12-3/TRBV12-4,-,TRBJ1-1,CASSWARTEAFF,TGTGCCAGCAGTTGGGCACGCACTGAAGCTTTCTTT
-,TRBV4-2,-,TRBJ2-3,CASSQRDTDTQYF,TGTGCCAGCAGCCAACGGGACACAGATACGCAGTATTTT